This TCR beta chain derives from a study of identical twins (dated by TCRdb to 2016 to 2018). In the study overall: The study deep-sequenced TCR alpha and beta repertoires from monozygotic twins, unrelated adults of various ages and cord blood to test whether fetal clonotypes persist. To rule out contamination, the twin experiments were replicated at different times with different library preparation protocols. What the study reported, not specific to this receptor: In monozygotic twins, recombination models systematically underestimated out-of-frame TCR alpha sharing, but the models matched the sharing seen between unrelated individuals. Out-of-frame TCR alpha sequences shared between twins showed an excess of low generation-probability sequences compared with coincidental sharing between unrelated individuals. A weaker excess of twin sharing was found in beta out-of-frame sequences because the signal-to-noise ratio was lowered by fewer shared sequences. Invariant T cells such as MAIT and iNKT could partly confound zero-insertion analyses, although diverse VJ usage argued against such confounding for most clonotypes. Because the same donors could not be followed over many years, the conclusions relied on cross-sectional statistical analysis. Abundant cord blood beta clonotypes carried fewer insertions; young adult naive repertoires showed a weaker similar trend, while memory repertoires showed none.

Libraries were prepared through 5' RACE. TCRdb records Illumina HiSeq 2000 as the sequencer. Template switching added a universal primer binding site, and the final cDNA carried a unique molecular identifier that allowed TCR cDNA molecules to be counted accurately. First-strand cDNA for TCR alpha and beta chains was synthesized from specific primers in the conserved constant-segment region. Each cDNA library was double barcoded, with a SMART-Mk sample barcode plus Illumina barcodes, to control for contamination. Two successive PCR steps introduced TruSeq adapter sequences along with Illumina sample barcodes. Sequencing of the TCR alpha and beta cDNA libraries was done on the Illumina HiSeq platform using custom primers. Per the source publication's procedure: Unique molecular identifiers were extracted from raw reads with MiGEC, and CDR3 positions were determined with MiXCR. For each individual, recombination models were inferred using an EM algorithm with the repgenHMM and IGoR tools. Shared clonotypes were analyzed with the tcR package in R, and sharing was normalized by the product of cloneset sizes. To study raw recombination free of thymic and clonal selection effects, out-of-frame nonproductive sequences were analyzed. TCRdb cleaned the public reads at Q25 with fastp, built clones with MiXCR and kept in-frame beta chains. Each entry merges the rows of one CDR3 protein and shows their most common DNA and genes. Here the V and J calls rest on TCRdb's processing, not on the authors' analysis. This sample comprises hundreds of thousands of distinct CDR3 sequences, 20% to 25% of them detected only once. The ten largest clones represent 2.9% of the sample.

Every donor in the study was a healthy Caucasian. The twin cohort consisted of three pairs of female monozygotic twins, all aged about 18 to 30 years. Positive isolation kits from Invitrogen were used to isolate CD4+ and CD8+ T cell populations. Concerning this clonotype itself: Its recognized antigen is unknown. Base qualities are not provided; no much larger clone lies one nucleotide away.

V lost 4 bases and J lost 8 bases, and the count of bases not matched to a germline gene is 17. Including the terminal cysteine and phenylalanine, the CDR3 comprises 16 residues. Just CDR3 DNA is preserved here, 48 bases in frame from base 1. Based on the germline V gene, the CDR1 and CDR2 sequences are MNHEY and SVGAGI. These data also formed part of another study, on T cells expressing NK-cell markers. That second report states: Roughly 8 donors provided sorted CD3+CD56+NKG2C+, CD3+CD56+NKG2C- and CD3+CD56-NKG2C+ T-cell subsets, whose TCR beta-chain repertoires were profiled. Among the eight sequenced donors, only one was HCMV-seronegative, while the other seven were HCMV-seropositive. In several experiments an anti-gammadeltaTCR antibody was added to restrict sorting to alphabetaTCR-expressing T cells. In more than 5 donors, the dominant CD3+CD56+NKG2C+ clonotypes were found to rank among the top 10 CD8+ clonotypes and to make up about 1.0-7.5% of CD8+ T cells. Those dominant clonotypes were again the most abundant among CD3+CD56-NKG2C+ cells in a few donors, at about 25-60.1%. It remained unclear whether the expanded NKG2C-expressing T cell clones were specific for HCMV antigens. All eight donors whose samples were sequenced were randomly selected healthy volunteers, three of them men and five women. To determine HCMV serostatus, a commercial ELISA kit was used to detect HCMV-specific IgG in serum. MIGEC handled demultiplexing of the reads and grouping by UMI, while MiTCR was used to assemble and quantify clonotypes. Only TCR cDNA sequences supported by at least two reads were kept to exclude erroneous sequences. Downstream repertoire analysis used the tcR package, and clonotypes were matched across fractions by CDR3 nucleotide sequence plus V segment. VDJmatch was used to annotate antigen specificity against VDJdb, with one amino acid substitution in CDR3 permitted.

The receptor comes from a woman aged 18-30 years in good health. Material for sequencing was CD4+ T cells sorted from blood. Rearrangement joined TRBV6-5 to TRBJ2-7; TRBD1 agrees with 7 junctional bases. The CDR3 loop reads CASSFRQGADIRKQYF. The base sequence is TGTGCCAGCAGTTTTCGACAGGGCGCTGATATAAGAAAGCAGTACTTC.